This T cell receptor (beta chain) was captured by sequencing in a study of shared clonotypes between healthy human individuals. The CDR3 is 14 residues long. After removal of 6 bases from V and 2 bases from J, the junction contained 6 bases not matched to a gene. Germline CDR1 reads MNHEY; CDR2 reads SMNVEV (reference sequence). The assay was immunoSEQ multiplex PCR, and TCRdb's table has in-frame clones only and misses some. The sample has some 2,100,000 clones, approximately 96% seen once. The table lists this clone with a count of one. The TCR comes from a man between 18 and 29 years old in good health. The chain employs TRBV27 and TRBJ1-2, with 7 bases identical to TRBD1. The sample was naive CD4+ T cells sorted from blood. As to subset: CD45RA+ positively selected. The CDR3 spells CASRAGQTNYGYTF. The CDR3, as DNA: TGTGCCAGCAGGGCGGGACAGACGAACTATGGCTACACCTTC.